Included here is one T cell receptor beta chain sequence, with context. What it binds is unknown. FACS sorted CD4+ or CD8+ T cells into CD45RA+ naive and CD45RO+ memory. The sample comes from a study of regulatory dendritic cells for organ transplantation. Overall study findings and caveats: Mature dendritic cells appeared to drive more memory CD8+ clonal expansion than regulatory ones. Resting memory CD8+ T cells held the most alloreactive clonotypes. Considerable individual heterogeneity was seen in alloreactive memory CD8+ T cells.

Here immunoSEQ multiplex PCR was the method, and the copy in TCRdb shows in-frame clones only, minus some. Of under 35,000 clones listed, approximately 86% are singletons. Germline values: CDR1 SGDLS, CDR2 YYNGEE. V gave up 2 bases and J gave up 0 bases; unmatched junction bases: 3. The CDR3 extends over 15 amino acids. This clonotype originated in a human donor in good health. The rearrangement uses TRBV9 and TRBJ2-3, with TRBD2 matching over 7 bases. The sequenced sample consisted of naive CD8+ T cells from blood. Subset in this sample: CD45RA+ naive T cells. The CDR3 is CASSVLGGSTDTQYF. In DNA, the CDR3 is TGTGCCAGCAGCGTTTTGGGGGGGAGCACAGATACGCAGTATTTT.